Presented here are 15 T cell receptor beta chains from one specimen sequenced in a study of glioma-infiltrating T cells after dendritic cell vaccination. Time point specified: after dendritic cell vaccination, including at tumor progression/relapse. The protocol was immunoSEQ multiplex PCR, while the TCRdb copy is restricted to in-frame clones and leaves out a portion. The repertoire holds 85,000 to 100,000 clones, roughly 77% seen once, with 2.1% in the top ten. Sequencing used blood, obtained after dendritic cell vaccination. The source of these receptors is a human donor with glioblastoma.

This chain uses TRBV11-3 with TRBJ2-1; 10 nucleotides line up with TRBD2. Trimming cost V 0 bases and J 9 bases; bases outside gene matches: 5. Germline CDR1 is SGHNT and CDR2 is YENEEA. There are 15 residues in the CDR3. CDR3 residues: CASSLDSGGLGEQFF. CDR3 coding DNA: TGTGCCAGCAGCTTAGATAGCGGGGGGCTTGGTGAGCAGTTCTTC.

A few counts support this clone. This rearrangement joins TRBV27 to TRBJ2-1, with D possibly being TRBD2 (7 bases). V lost 2 bases and J lost 9, with 17 bases in between. This CDR3 has 15 amino acids. Germline assignment: CDR1 MNHEY and CDR2 SMNVEV (reference sequence). CDR3 amino acids: CASSLRGDYSVEQFF. The CDR3 DNA is TGTGCCAGCAGTTTAAGGGGGGACTACTCTGTTGAGCAGTTCTTC.

Only one count was recorded for this clone. The chain joins TRBV5-1 to TRBJ1-6, with TRBD1 identical over 9 bases. The junction had 5 bases not matched to a gene; V was cut back by 0 bases and J by 7 bases. Germline CDR1 and CDR2: SGHRS and YFSETQ. The CDR3 runs 16 residues. Here the CDR3 reads CASSLDGQGRNSPLHF. CDR3 DNA sequence: TGCGCCAGCAGCTTGGACGGACAGGGGCGGAATTCACCCCTCCACTTT.

J is TRBJ1-1 and V is TRBV6-1; D perhaps matches TRBD1 (6 bases). V lost 5 bases, J lost 0 bases, and 13 bases lay in between. This CDR3 is 15 amino acids long. The germline V gene encodes CDR1 MNHNS and CDR2 SASEGT. The CDR3 here is CASSTRQEMNTEAFF. CDR3 coding DNA: TGTGCCAGCAGTACTCGACAGGAGATGAACACTGAAGCTTTCTTT.

This clone was recorded a few times. J is TRBJ2-3 and V is TRBV9; tentative D call: TRBD2 (5 bases). In germline, CDR1 is SGDLS, CDR2 YYNGEE. V lost 1 base to trimming and J lost 6 bases, with 15 bases between them. The CDR3 is 15 residues long. CDR3 nucleotides: TGTGCCAGCAGCGTAAACGCGGGTACTGGGGATACGCAGTATTTT. Protein: CASSVNAGTGDTQYF. Full variable domain (missing parts from reference TRBV9 and TRBJ2-3): DSGVTQTPKHLITATGQRVTLRCSPRSGDLSVYWYQQSLDQGLQFLIQYYNGEERAKGNILERFSAQQFPDLHSELNLSSLELGDSALYFCASSVNAGTGDTQYFGPGTRLTVL.

This clone was detected once. V gene TRBV4-1 combines with J gene TRBJ2-1; 8 bases map to TRBD2. The V gene's germline CDR1 is MGHRA and CDR2 YSYEKL. V gave up 3 bases and J gave up 0 bases; unmatched junction bases: 4. The length of the CDR3 is 16 residues. The CDR3 sequence is CASSQESGSSYNEQFF. DNA of the CDR3: TGCGCCAGCAGCCAGGAGAGCGGGAGCTCCTACAATGAGCAGTTCTTC.

This sequence joins TRBV29-1 and TRBJ2-2; 10 nucleotides align to TRBD2. Trimming took 3 bases from V and 4 from J; bases not matched to a gene: 14. CDR3 length: 18 residues. The V gene's germline CDR1 is SQVTM and CDR2 ANQGSEA. The CDR3 region has the DNA TGCAGCGTTGAGCTTCTAGCGGGAGTAGTATCGGGCACCGGGGAGCTGTTTTTT. Translating gives CSVELLAGVVSGTGELFF.

This sequence joins TRBV7-9 and TRBJ1-5, with 9 bases lining up with TRBD1. Unmatched junction bases numbered 10, after V lost 1 base and J lost 6 bases. Germline CDR1 SEHNR, CDR2 FQNEAQ (reference sequence). This CDR3 has 17 residues. Written as DNA, the CDR3 is TGTGCCAGCAGCTTAGGACAGGGGGTGACGGGTGCTCAGCCCCAGCATTTT. Translating it yields CASSLGQGVTGAQPQHF.

This chain joins TRBV5-1 and TRBJ2-7, with 9 bases lining up with TRBD1. The CDR3 runs to 14 residues. Germline V lookup: CDR1 SGHRS, CDR2 YFSETQ. J was trimmed by 3 bases and V by 2 bases; bases with no gene match: 3. Here the CDR3 reads CASSFPGQGYEQYF. CDR3 nucleotide sequence: TGCGCCAGCAGCTTTCCGGGACAGGGCTACGAGCAGTACTTC.

Only one count was recorded for this clone. The J gene is TRBJ1-4, the V gene TRBV7-8, with 7 bases that match TRBD1. This CDR3 contains 16 residues. V shed 5 bases and J 0 bases; nucleotides not matched to a gene: 6. Germline CDR1 SGHVS, CDR2 FQNEAQ. CDR3 sequence: CASSPGQQSTNEKLFF. CDR3 bases: TGTGCCAGCAGCCCGGGACAGCAGTCAACTAATGAAAAACTGTTTTTT.

The rearrangement uses TRBV7-2 and TRBJ1-4; 9 bases agree with TRBD1. After removal of 5 bases from V and 8 bases from J, the junction contained 6 bases not matched to a gene. Germline-derived CDR1 and CDR2 are SGHTA and FQGNSA. The CDR3 sequence is 14 residues long. This CDR3 reads CASSRGQGYEKLFF. CDR3 coding DNA: TGTGCCAGCAGCCGAGGACAGGGGTACGAAAAACTGTTTTTT. The full variable domain, its missing parts supplied by reference TRBV7-2 and TRBJ1-4, is GAGVSQSPSNKVTEKGKDVELRCDPISGHTALYWYRQSLGQGLEFLIYFQGNSAPDKSGLPSDRFSAERTGGSVSTLTIQRTQQEDSAVYLCASSRGQGYEKLFFGSGTQLSVL.

The CDR3 is CASSGQGNQPQHF. The DNA of the CDR3 is TGTGCCAGCAGCGGACAGGGCAATCAGCCCCAGCATTTT. This chain links TRBV2 with TRBJ1-5, with 7 bases identical to TRBD1. Looked up from germline, CDR1 is SNHLY and CDR2 is FYNNEI. The CDR3 totals 13 residues. V lost 6 bases and J lost 2; bases outside the gene matches: 1.

The V call is TRBV7-9, the J call TRBJ2-2, with unresolved D. The CDR3 contains 11 residues. Trimming cost V 8 bases and J 7 bases, with 8 bases left between them. Germline-derived CDR1 and CDR2 are SEHNR and FQNEAQ (reference sequence). CDR3 loop: CASPVGGELFF. Written as DNA, the CDR3 is TGTGCCAGCCCTGTCGGCGGGGAGCTGTTTTTT.

The gene calls are TRBV7-2 and TRBJ2-5; D is possibly TRBD2 (6 bases). Trimming pared 5 bases from V and 5 bases from J, leaving 18 bases between. The CDR3 spans 15 residues. The V gene's germline CDR1 is SGHTA and CDR2 FQGNSA. The CDR3 is CASSLPSTGGETQYF. The CDR3 nucleotides are TGTGCCAGCAGCCTCCCTAGTACAGGAGGGGAGACCCAGTACTTC.

This sequence joins TRBV5-1 and TRBJ2-1, with 7 bases that match TRBD2. Germline trimming cut 5 bases from V and 7 bases from J; bases unmatched to any gene: 12. CDR1 is SGHRS and CDR2 is YFSETQ in the germline V gene. The CDR3 sequence is 15 residues long. CDR3 sequence: CASRSAGVRNNEQFF. CDR3 sequence (DNA): TGCGCCAGCAGAAGTGCGGGGGTCAGGAATAATGAGCAGTTCTTC.